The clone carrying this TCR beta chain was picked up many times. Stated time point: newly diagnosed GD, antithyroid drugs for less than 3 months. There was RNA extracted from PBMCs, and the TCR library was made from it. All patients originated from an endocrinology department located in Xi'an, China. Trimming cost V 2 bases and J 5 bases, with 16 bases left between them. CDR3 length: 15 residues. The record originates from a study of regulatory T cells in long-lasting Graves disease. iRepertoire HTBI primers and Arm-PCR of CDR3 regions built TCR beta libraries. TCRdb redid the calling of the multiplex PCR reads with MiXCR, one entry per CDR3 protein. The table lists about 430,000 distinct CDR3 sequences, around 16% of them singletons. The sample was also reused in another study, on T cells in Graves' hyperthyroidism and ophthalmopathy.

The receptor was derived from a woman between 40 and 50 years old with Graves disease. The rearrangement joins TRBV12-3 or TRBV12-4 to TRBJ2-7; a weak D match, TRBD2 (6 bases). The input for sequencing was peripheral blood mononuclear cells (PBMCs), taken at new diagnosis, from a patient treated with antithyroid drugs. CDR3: CASSLSNLGEDEQYF. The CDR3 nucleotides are TGTGCCAGCAGTTTATCCAACTTGGGGGAGGACGAGCAGTACTTC.